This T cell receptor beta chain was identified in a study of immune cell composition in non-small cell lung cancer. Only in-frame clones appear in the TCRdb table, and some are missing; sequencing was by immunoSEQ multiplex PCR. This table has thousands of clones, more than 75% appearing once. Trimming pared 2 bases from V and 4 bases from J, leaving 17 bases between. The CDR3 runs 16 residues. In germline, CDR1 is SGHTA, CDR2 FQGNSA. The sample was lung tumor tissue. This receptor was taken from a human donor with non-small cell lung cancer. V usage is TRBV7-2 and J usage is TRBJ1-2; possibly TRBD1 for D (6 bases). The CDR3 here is CASSLNRRGGSYGYTF. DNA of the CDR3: TGTGCCAGCAGCTTAAATCGCAGGGGTGGGAGCTATGGCTACACCTTC. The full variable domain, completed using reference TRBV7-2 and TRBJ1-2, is GAGVSQSPSNKVTEKGKDVELRCDPISGHTALYWYRQSLGQGLEFLIYFQGNSAPDKSGLPSDRFSAERTGGSVSTLTIQRTQQEDSAVYLCASSLNRRGGSYGYTFGSGTRLTVV.